The 3 T cell receptor beta chains below all came from one sample that was sequenced in a study of cytomegalovirus exposure and HLA in healthy donors. The primer mix had 60 Vbeta and 13 Jbeta primers. Sequencing was performed with immunoSEQ multiplex PCR; in TCRdb, only in-frame clones are kept and a portion is missing. The sample has more than 200,000 clones. The specimen sequenced was PBMCs. The receptors originated from a woman in her twenties or thirties in good health and CMV-seropositive.

The V and J genes are TRBV27 and TRBJ2-7, with D possibly matching TRBD1 (5 bases). The CDR3 is 14 amino acids. Trimming stripped 3 bases from V and 3 bases from J, with 12 bases between. In germline, CDR1 is MNHEY, CDR2 SMNVEV (reference sequence). The DNA for the CDR3 is TGTGCCAGCAGTTTCCCTGGGCAGGGCTACGAGCAGTACTTC. As protein: CASSFPGQGYEQYF.

The chain links TRBV15 to TRBJ2-7; TRBD2 matches at 9 bases. V lost 1 base, J lost 2 bases, and 3 bases stayed unmatched. There are 15 residues in the CDR3. Looked up from germline, CDR1 is LNHNV and CDR2 is YYDKDF (reference sequence). Here the CDR3 reads CATSRAASGTYEQYF. CDR3 coding DNA: TGTGCCACCAGCAGAGCAGCTAGCGGGACCTACGAGCAGTACTTC. The entire variable domain, with the rest obtained from reference TRBV15 and TRBJ2-7, is as follows: DAMVIQNPRYQVTQFGKPVTLSCSQTLNHNVMYWYQQKSSQAPKLLFHYYDKDFNNEADTPDNFQSRRPNTSFCFLDIRSPGLGDTAMYLCATSRAASGTYEQYFGPGTRLTVT.

Here the CDR3 reads CASSPQAGGPDEQYF. CDR3 nucleotide sequence: TGTGCCAGCAGTCCCCAAGCGGGAGGGCCTGACGAGCAGTACTTC. This chain joins TRBV6-5 and TRBJ2-7; 10 bases fit TRBD2. CDR3 length equals 15 residues. The germline gives CDR1 MNHEY, CDR2 SVGAGI. Germline trimming cut 5 bases from V and 5 bases from J; bases unmatched to any gene: 9.